This T cell receptor (beta chain) was recorded in a study of identical twins. Study-level results: The more abundant beta clonotypes in cord blood had fewer insertions, and memory repertoires did not show this.

CDR3 length: 14 residues. Between the trimmed V and J ends, which lost 6 bases and 2 bases, there was a span of 12 bases. In TCRdb, the 5' RACE reads were re-called with MiXCR into one record per CDR3 protein. Of around 490,000 distinct CDR3 sequences listed, 12% to 15% were seen once; the top ten hold roughly 0.4%. This clonotype occurred a few times. Its specificity is unknown. The same specimen was also included in a second study, on yellow fever vaccine responses in identical twins.

The source is a woman aged 18-29 years in good health. The chain employs TRBV12-3 or TRBV12-4 and TRBJ2-3; D gene uncertain. Sequencing input: CD4+ T cells sorted from blood. The CDR3 region has the DNA TGTGCCAGCAGCCCCAGCCCTGTCACAGATACGCAGTATTTT. This codes for CASSPSPVTDTQYF.